Listed here are 12 T cell receptor beta chains from one sample, sequenced in a study of Tregs in tolerant kidney transplant recipients (dated by TCRdb to the late 2010s). Library construction relied on the immunoSEQ multiplex PCR assay. What TCRdb holds here is the immuneACCESS table cut down to in-frame rearrangements. Part of the clones is not present; checked against another copy, under half of the missing clones reflect an unresolved V gene, and the others are unexplained. For this sample the table gives 90,000 to 120,000 clones, of which roughly 90% were detected only once. The leading ten clones occupy approximately 0.3% of the sample. This specimen's time point label, interpreted: blood sample drawn before combined kidney and bone marrow transplant. The material was CD4+ T cells from blood, obtained before the transplant. The receptors originated from a human donor who received a combined kidney and bone marrow transplant.

The chain has TRBV6-1 and TRBJ2-7; 7 nucleotides match TRBD1. After removal of 10 bases from V and 3 bases from J, the junction contained 6 bases not matched to a gene. CDR3 size: 12 residues. Germline CDR1 MNHNS, CDR2 SASEGT. The CDR3 loop is CAIPTGIYEQYF. DNA for the CDR3: TGTGCCATCCCGACAGGGATCTACGAGCAGTACTTC.

This clone was detected only once. The chain uses TRBV29-1 and TRBJ1-1; possibly TRBD1 for D (5 bases). Trimming left V 7 bases short and J 1 base short, with 16 bases between. The CDR3 length is 14 residues. Per germline, CDR1 SQVTM and CDR2 ANQGSEA. CDR3 nucleotides: TGCAGCGCCCCAAGGGCAGGGTCGAACACTGAAGCTTTCTTT. This codes for CSAPRAGSNTEAFF.

V gene TRBV11-2 combines with J gene TRBJ2-3; perhaps TRBD2 as D (5 bases). Germline CDR1 SGHAT, CDR2 FQNNGV. The V end lost 6 bases, the J end lost 5 bases, and 12 bases lay between the germline ends. The CDR3 consists of 13 residues. In DNA form, the CDR3 reads TGTGCCAGCAGGAGCGGAGTGGGAGATACGCAGTATTTT. Encoded protein: CASRSGVGDTQYF.

The V and J genes are TRBV5-8 and TRBJ2-1; the D is unclear. Germline CDR1 is SGHTS and CDR2 is YDEGEE. The CDR3 contains 14 residues. Trimming removed 7 bases from V and 4 bases from J, with 15 bases in between. The CDR3 DNA follows: TGTGCCAGCCTCCCCGGGTCGAGTTACAATGAGCAGTTCTTC. Translation gives CASLPGSSYNEQFF. The entire variable domain, with the rest obtained from reference TRBV5-8 and TRBJ2-1, is as follows: EAGVTQSPTHLIKTRGQQATLRCSPISGHTSVYWYQQALGLGLQFLLWYDEGEERNRGNFPPRFSGRQFPNYSSELNVNALELEDSALYLCASLPGSSYNEQFFGPGTRLTVL.

The chain employs TRBV19 and TRBJ2-5; TRBD2 agrees at 7 bases. The V gene end was trimmed by 5 bases and the J gene end by 5 bases; junction bases not matched to a gene: 5. Germline-derived CDR1 and CDR2 are LNHDA and SQIVND (reference sequence). The CDR3 sequence is 13 residues long. CDR3 residues: CASSLGRGETQYF. CDR3 in DNA: TGTGCCAGTAGTCTCGGGCGGGGGGAGACCCAGTACTTC. The full variable domain, with the rest looked up from reference TRBV19 and TRBJ2-5, is DGGITQSPKYLFRKEGQNVTLSCEQNLNHDAMYWYRQDPGQGLRLIYYSQIVNDFQKGDIAEGYSVSREKKESFPLTVTSAQKNPTAFYLCASSLGRGETQYFGPGTRLLVL.

The rearrangement joins TRBV5-1 to TRBJ1-1; the match to TRBD1 covers 10 bases. The ends lost 0 bases at V and 11 bases at J; junction bases unmatched: 4. The CDR3 runs 13 residues. Germline assignment: CDR1 SGHRS and CDR2 YFSETQ. CDR3 loop: CASSLEGGQGAFF. DNA for the CDR3: TGCGCCAGCAGCTTGGAAGGGGGACAGGGGGCTTTCTTT.

The rearrangement joins TRBV6-5 to TRBJ2-5, with D maybe TRBD1 (7 bases). Between the trimmed V and J ends, which lost 7 bases and 5 bases, there was a span of 14 bases. This CDR3 has 13 amino acids. Per the germline V gene, CDR1 is MNHEY and CDR2 is SVGAGI. The CDR3 DNA is TGTGCCAGCAAAGGAGGGGGCTCGGAGACCCAGTACTTC. Translating it yields CASKGGGSETQYF.

The chain employs TRBV7-2 and TRBJ2-3; 7 nucleotides line up with TRBD2. There are 13 residues in the CDR3. Germline trimming cut 5 bases from V and 3 bases from J; bases unmatched to any gene: 2. Germline CDR1 reads SGHTA; CDR2 reads FQGNSA. In DNA, the CDR3 is TGTGCCAGCAGCCGCGGGGGAACAGATACGCAGTATTTT. It specifies CASSRGGTDTQYF.

The rearrangement links TRBV7-9 to TRBJ1-4; 8 bases fit TRBD1. V was pared by 6 bases and J by 8 bases, with 11 bases of the junction left unmatched. The CDR3 consists of 15 residues. Germline V gene lookup returns CDR1 SEHNR and CDR2 FQNEAQ (reference sequence). The CDR3 protein is CASSLGDRYYEKLFF. In nucleotides, the CDR3 is TGTGCCAGCAGTTTGGGGGACAGGTACTACGAAAAACTGTTTTTT.

This chain uses TRBV27 with TRBJ1-5; the D is unclear. V gave up 3 bases and J gave up 6 bases, with 9 bases separating them. CDR3 length: 13 amino acids. Per the germline V gene, CDR1 is MNHEY and CDR2 is SMNVEV (reference sequence). The CDR3 bases are TGTGCCAGCAGTTTGGGAGTGGGTCAGCCCCAGCATTTT. It codes for CASSLGVGQPQHF.

The chain links TRBV29-1 to TRBJ2-3, with D maybe TRBD2 (6 bases). CDR3 length: 14 residues. V was shortened by 3 bases and J by 6 bases, with 16 bases between the two germline ends. CDR1 is SQVTM, CDR2 ANQGSEA, per germline. Written as DNA, the CDR3 is TGCAGCGTTGATGGCGGGACCTCGGGGGATACGCAGTATTTT. The encoded protein is CSVDGGTSGDTQYF.

The chain recombines TRBV2 with TRBJ2-1, with 15 bases identical to TRBD2. The CDR3 is 16 residues long. The V gene's germline CDR1 is SNHLY and CDR2 FYNNEI. The J segment lost 9 bases and the V segment lost 7 bases, leaving 10 bases of the junction unmatched. For the CDR3, the DNA is TGTGCCAGCACCCAGGGACTAGCGGGGGGCCAGGGTGAGCAGTTCTTC. This translates into CASTQGLAGGQGEQFF. The variable domain in full, completed from reference TRBV2 and TRBJ2-1, reads EPEVTQTPSHQVTQMGQEVILRCVPISNHLYFYWYRQILGQKVEFLVSFYNNEISEKSEIFDDQFSVERPDGSNFTLKIRSTKLEDSAMYFCASTQGLAGGQGEQFFGPGTRLTVL.